This TCR beta chain was obtained from a study of breast tumors, draining lymph nodes, adjacent tissues. General study points: Tumor repertoires ranked between lymph nodes and nontumor tissue in diversity, with V and J gene preferences. The data were judged consistent with most tumor T cells coming from lymph node and expanding in tumor. Compared with basal-like, luminal-like tumors shared significantly more repertoire with nontumor tissue. That most tumor T cells come from lymph nodes remained unproven.

TCRdb redid the calling of the multiplex PCR reads with MiXCR, one entry per CDR3 protein. The sample lists about 150,000 distinct CDR3 sequences, around 20% occurring once. CDR3 length equals 14 residues. CDR1 is SGDLS, CDR2 YYNGEE, per germline. V lost 0 bases, J lost 4 bases, and 9 bases lay in between. Breast cancer patients provided tissue from their axillary draining lymph nodes. This clonotype turned up a few times. Its antigen is not known. The source of this sequence is a female donor with breast cancer. Some clones in this sample may be carry-over from other donors' samples. Sequences were obtained from axillary lymph node tissue. The chain joins TRBV9 to TRBJ2-3, with D perhaps matching TRBD1 (5 bases). CDR3 sequence: CASSVEARADTQYF. Here the CDR3 DNA reads TGTGCCAGCAGCGTAGAGGCCAGGGCAGATACGCAGTATTTT.